Listed here are 14 T cell receptor beta chains from one sample, sequenced in a study of T cells in Graves' hyperthyroidism and ophthalmopathy. Amplification of TCR beta CDR3 regions was performed using RNA transcripts as template. A set of HTBI primers served as the primers for a first-round RT-PCR of the TCR CDR3. TCRdb ran MiXCR on the multiplex PCR reads and lists one entry per CDR3 protein. The sample contains 330,000 or so distinct CDR3 sequences, roughly 19% of which appear only once. The source material was blood. The receptors here all came from a man in his forties or fifties with Graves' ophthalmopathy.

The V gene is TRBV9, the J gene TRBJ2-1, with 13 bases lining up with TRBD2. V was clipped by 0 bases and J by 4 bases; unmatched bases: 1. The germline V gene has CDR1 SGDLS and CDR2 YYNGEE. The CDR3 covers 16 residues. As DNA, the CDR3 is TGTGCCAGCAGCGTAGCGACTAGCGGGAGGTACAATGAGCAGTTCTTC. Translated, it gives CASSVATSGRYNEQFF. Using reference TRBV9 and TRBJ2-1 for the parts outside the CDR3, the full variable domain is DSGVTQTPKHLITATGQRVTLRCSPRSGDLSVYWYQQSLDQGLQFLIQYYNGEERAKGNILERFSAQQFPDLHSELNLSSLELGDSALYFCASSVATSGRYNEQFFGPGTRLTVL.

The table lists this clonotype with many counts. V usage is TRBV2 and J usage is TRBJ2-1; D might be TRBD2 (6 bases). Germline V gene data show CDR1 as SNHLY and CDR2 as FYNNEI. Trimming left V 7 bases short and J 3 bases short, with 25 bases between. The CDR3 length is 18 residues. The CDR3 loop reads CASIETGLAMPNYNEQFF. The CDR3 coding sequence is TGTGCCAGCATAGAGACGGGACTTGCCATGCCAAACTACAATGAGCAGTTCTTC. The entire variable domain, with the rest obtained from reference TRBV2 and TRBJ2-1, is as follows: EPEVTQTPSHQVTQMGQEVILRCVPISNHLYFYWYRQILGQKVEFLVSFYNNEISEKSEIFDDQFSVERPDGSNFTLKIRSTKLEDSAMYFCASIETGLAMPNYNEQFFGPGTRLTVL.

The sample holds a few counts of this clonotype. V gene TRBV28 combines with J gene TRBJ1-3, with D perhaps TRBD1 (6 bases). This CDR3 region has 14 residues. Looked up from germline, CDR1 is MDHEN and CDR2 is SYDVKM. Trimming took off 8 bases at V and 2 bases at J, with 13 bases between the two ends. CDR3 region: CASDGGPPGNTIYF. CDR3 in DNA: TGTGCCAGCGACGGGGGGCCTCCTGGAAACACCATATATTTT.

CDR3 loop: CASSYRRTGQNEKLFF. In DNA form, the CDR3 reads TGCGCCAGCAGCTACAGACGGACAGGGCAGAATGAAAAACTGTTTTTT. This chain joins TRBV5-1 and TRBJ1-4, with 8 nucleotides matching TRBD1. The germline gives CDR1 SGHRS, CDR2 YFSETQ. This CDR3 has 16 residues. V lost 3 bases to trimming and J lost 5 bases; unmatched junction nucleotides: 9.

This clonotype appeared many times. The chain combines TRBV3-1 with TRBJ2-3; 13 positions agree with TRBD2. CDR1 LGHDT and CDR2 YNNKEL come from the germline V gene (reference sequence). Trimming took 1 base from V and 6 from J; bases not matched to a gene: 4. The CDR3 is 16 residues long. The DNA of the CDR3 is TGTGCCAGCAGCCAAGCCCGGACTAGCGGGAGCGATACGCAGTATTTT. Protein product: CASSQARTSGSDTQYF.

This clonotype appeared many times. The chain carries TRBV5-5 and TRBJ2-4, with D hard to call. Germline V lookup: CDR1 SGHKS, CDR2 YYEKEE (reference sequence). The length of the CDR3 is 16 residues. The germline V and J ends were trimmed by 0 bases and 1 base, with 11 bases remaining between them. CDR3 bases: TGTGCCAGCAGCTTGGTTCAGTCTAACGCCAAAAACATTCAGTACTTC. It codes for CASSLVQSNAKNIQYF.

This clonotype was observed many times. V and J are TRBV7-2 and TRBJ2-7; D is possibly TRBD1 (6 bases). Trimming left V 5 bases short and J 2 bases short, with 13 bases between. CDR3 length: 14 residues. The germline V gene has CDR1 SGHTA and CDR2 FQGNSA. The CDR3 region is CASSVTGSPYEQYF. The CDR3 region has the DNA TGTGCCAGCAGCGTTACAGGGTCCCCCTACGAGCAGTACTTC.

This clonotype was detected a few times. The CDR3 reads CASSQEGGGDQPQHF. The CDR3 nucleotides read TGTGCCAGCAGCCAAGAAGGGGGGGGGGATCAGCCCCAGCATTTT. This chain joins TRBV3-1 and TRBJ1-5, with TRBD1 as a possible D gene (6 bases). V shed 0 bases and J shed 5 bases, with 11 bases lying between them. Germline lookup yields CDR1 LGHDT and CDR2 YNNKEL (reference sequence). There are 15 residues in the CDR3.

This clonotype occurred many times. The chain carries TRBV28 and TRBJ2-3, with D possibly matching TRBD1 (5 bases). CDR1 and CDR2 from the germline V gene are MDHEN and SYDVKM. V shed 2 bases and J shed 4 bases, with 13 bases lying between them. The CDR3 runs 15 residues. The CDR3 loop reads CASSLGQGSPDTQYF. The CDR3, as DNA: TGTGCCAGCAGTTTAGGGCAGGGTAGCCCAGATACGCAGTATTTT.

This clonotype was detected once. A much larger clone is a single base away; this may be a read error. The chain combines TRBV20-1 with TRBJ1-4, with TRBD1 matching over 7 bases. The CDR3 extends over 15 amino acids. The V gene's germline CDR1 is DFQATT and CDR2 SNEGSKA (reference sequence). Trimming cost V 0 bases and J 10 bases; bases outside gene matches: 11. CDR3 sequence reads: CSARDQPGGGGKLFF. The CDR3 region has the DNA TGCAGTGCTAGAGATCAACCAGGGGGTGGTGGAAAACTGTTTTTT.

V gene TRBV25-1 combines with J gene TRBJ2-5; 8 nucleotides agree with TRBD1. The length of the CDR3 is 12 residues. The germline gives CDR1 MGHDK, CDR2 SYGVNS. V trimming: 7 bases; J trimming: 6 bases; junction bases outside the gene matches: 4. In nucleotides, the CDR3 is TGTGCCAGCAAAGGACAGGGTCAGACCCAGTACTTC. Translated, it gives CASKGQGQTQYF.

A note on this clonotype: One end of the junction varies from germline; a read error may be responsible. CDR3 sequence: CAGSSGSGAYNEQFF. As DNA, the CDR3 is TGTGCCGGCAGCAGTGGCAGCGGGGCCTACAATGAGCAGTTCTTC. The genes are TRBV5-4 and TRBJ2-1; 7 bases agree with TRBD2. Looked up from germline, CDR1 is SGHNT and CDR2 is YYREEE (reference sequence). This CDR3 has 15 amino acids.

This clonotype was counted many times. V and J are TRBV3-1 and TRBJ1-1; 7 bases are shared with TRBD1. The V gene's germline CDR1 is LGHDT and CDR2 YNNKEL (reference sequence). The CDR3 runs 14 residues. Trimming took 6 bases from V and 3 from J; bases not matched to a gene: 7. The DNA of the CDR3 is TGTGCCAGCAGGAACAGGGGCCTTCACACTGAAGCTTTCTTT. Its protein is CASRNRGLHTEAFF.

This clonotype has a handful of counts. The V call is TRBV6-1, the J call TRBJ2-5; 9 bases line up with TRBD1. CDR1 and CDR2 from the germline V gene are MNHNS and SASEGT. The CDR3 has 15 residues. V lost 6 bases to trimming and J lost 5 bases; unmatched junction nucleotides: 10. The CDR3 region has the DNA TGTGCCAGCAGGCTATCCACAGGGGGCGTTGAGACCCAGTACTTC. It is translated as CASRLSTGGVETQYF.